This TCR beta chain stems from a study of regulatory T cells in long-lasting Graves disease. This clonotype has more than one count but fewer than ten. Time point given: newly diagnosed GD, antithyroid drugs for less than 3 months. Extracted PBMC RNA gave rise to the TCR library. Criteria from the American Thyroid Association guidelines were applied to diagnose Graves' disease. Around 9 milliliters of peripheral blood were drawn into EDTA tubes. From germline, CDR1 is SEHNR and CDR2 FQNEAQ (reference sequence). CDR3 length: 12 amino acids. The V gene lost 8 bases and the J gene lost 2 bases, with 9 bases spanning the gap. In building TCR beta libraries, iRepertoire HTBI primers were used together with Arm-PCR of CDR3 regions. Per the authors' pipeline: Throughout the samples, researchers identified around 65 TRBV and about 15 TRBJ segments. TCRdb reprocessed the multiplex PCR reads with MiXCR, giving one entry per CDR3 protein. None of the V and J calls come from the authors' own analysis; TCRdb made them. The sample lists over 350,000 distinct CDR3 sequences; 11% to 15% were seen once.

These data are also associated with another study on T cells in Graves' hyperthyroidism and ophthalmopathy. That source adds: Most clonotypes expanded in the thyroid (above 0.001) were also present in blood.

This specimen was peripheral blood mononuclear cells (PBMCs), taken at new diagnosis, from a patient treated with antithyroid drugs. The J gene is TRBJ1-1, the V gene TRBV7-9; D perhaps matches TRBD1 (5 bases). This TCR was recovered from a woman aged 45-59 years with Graves disease. This chain's CDR3 is CASVRDNTEAFF. The CDR3 DNA sequence: TGTGCCAGCGTTAGGGACAACACTGAAGCTTTCTTT.